These 18 T cell receptor beta chains were sequenced from one sample in a study of OX40 agonist ivuxolimab in advanced cancers. The library was prepared using the immunoSEQ multiplex PCR assay. TCRdb provides this immuneACCESS table in a form limited to in-frame rearrangements. Some clones are lacking; in checked studies, under half of them reflect an unresolved V gene, and why the rest are absent is not known. The sample table holds about 98,000 clones, of which about nine tenths were seen once. The ten largest clonotypes hold about 0.82% of the sample. The source was CD4+ or CD8+ T cells sorted from blood, collected in a trial of the OX40 agonist ivuxolimab. The receptors originated from an adult with an advanced solid tumor such as melanoma, head and neck, liver or kidney cancer.

The chain links TRBV27 to TRBJ1-2; TRBD1 matches at 7 bases. The CDR3 covers 13 residues. CDR1 and CDR2 from the germline V gene are MNHEY and SMNVEV (reference sequence). The J segment lost 3 bases and the V segment lost 2 bases, leaving 0 bases of the junction unmatched. CDR3: CASSLQGDYGYTF. CDR3 DNA: TGTGCCAGCAGTTTACAGGGGGACTATGGCTACACCTTC.

The chain has TRBV5-1 and TRBJ2-7; tentatively, D is TRBD1 (5 bases). Trimming shortened V by 0 bases and J by 7 bases, and 11 bases separated the two germline ends. The length of the CDR3 is 13 residues. CDR1 and CDR2 from the germline V gene are SGHRS and YFSETQ. In DNA, the CDR3 is TGCGCCAGCAGCTTGGCCAGGGCGATGGAGCAGTACTTC. Its translation: CASSLARAMEQYF. Variable domain in full (rest from reference TRBV5-1 and TRBJ2-7): KAGVTQTPRYLIKTRGQQVTLSCSPISGHRSVSWYQQTPGQGLQFLFEYFSETQRNKGNFPGRFSGRQFSNSRSEMNVSTLELGDSALYLCASSLARAMEQYFGPGTRLTVT.

The genes are TRBV2 and TRBJ1-2; D is unresolved. The CDR3 has 16 amino acids. V was cut by 2 bases and J by 12 bases, with 25 bases left in between. CDR1 and CDR2 from the germline V gene are SNHLY and FYNNEI. The CDR3 here is CASSENSPPLTVLDTF. CDR3 DNA: TGTGCCAGCAGTGAAAATTCCCCGCCGCTGACTGTCTTGGACACCTTC.

V is TRBV2 and J is TRBJ2-2, with a weak D call TRBD1 (6 bases). V was cut by 3 bases and J by 13 bases, with 9 bases left in between. Per the germline V gene, CDR1 is SNHLY and CDR2 is FYNNEI. The CDR3 spans 11 residues. The CDR3 nucleotides are TGTGCCAGCAGTGATCAGGGGCCGCTGTTTTTT. Its translation is CASSDQGPLFF. Drawing the rest from reference TRBV2 and TRBJ2-2, the complete variable domain is EPEVTQTPSHQVTQMGQEVILRCVPISNHLYFYWYRQILGQKVEFLVSFYNNEISEKSEIFDDQFSVERPDGSNFTLKIRSTKLEDSAMYFCASSDQGPLFFGEGSRLTVL.

V and J are TRBV6-5 and TRBJ1-1, with D possibly matching TRBD1 (6 bases). V gave up 7 bases and J gave up 2 bases, with 14 bases separating them. Germline CDR1 and CDR2: MNHEY and SVGAGI. The CDR3 sequence is 14 residues long. The chain's CDR3 is CASNLDSENTEAFF. The DNA of the CDR3 is TGTGCCAGCAACCTGGACAGTGAAAACACTGAAGCTTTCTTT.

V is TRBV6-6 and J is TRBJ1-2; the match to TRBD1 covers 8 bases. The CDR3 covers 13 residues. Germline V lookup: CDR1 MNHNY, CDR2 SVGAGI (reference sequence). V was clipped by 4 bases and J by 5 bases; unmatched bases: 3. CDR3 nucleotide sequence: TGTGCCAGCAGTTCTGACAGGGGATATGGCTACACCTTC. This gives the protein CASSSDRGYGYTF.

The chain employs TRBV4-3 and TRBJ2-1; no definite D call. Germline V lookup: CDR1 LGHNA, CDR2 YSLEER. The CDR3 contains 15 residues. With 0 bases removed from V and 4 bases from J, the gap between germline ends came to 10 bases. The CDR3 is CASSQDRAGYNEQFF. CDR3 sequence (DNA): TGCGCCAGCAGCCAAGATCGAGCAGGATACAATGAGCAGTTCTTC.

The gene calls are TRBV11-3 and TRBJ2-1; possibly TRBD2 for D (6 bases). Germline assignment: CDR1 SGHNT and CDR2 YENEEA. V was clipped by 0 bases and J by 11 bases, with 17 bases between them. This CDR3 is 15 amino acids long. DNA for the CDR3: TGTGCCAGCAGCTTAGATGGAGGGTCAGGCCGGAAGCAGTTCTTC. Translation gives CASSLDGGSGRKQFF.

The chain links TRBV11-2 to TRBJ1-1; D is perhaps TRBD1 (5 bases). This CDR3 region has 13 residues. The V and J ends lost 5 bases and 1 base respectively, with 8 bases between them. Germline CDR1 SGHAT, CDR2 FQNNGV. CDR3 in amino acids: CASSRDQNTEAFF. As DNA, the CDR3 is TGTGCCAGCAGCAGGGACCAGAACACTGAAGCTTTCTTT. Drawing the rest from reference TRBV11-2 and TRBJ1-1, the complete variable domain is EAGVAQSPRYKIIEKRQSVAFWCNPISGHATLYWYQQILGQGPKLLIQFQNNGVVDDSQLPKDRFSAERLKGVDSTLKIQPAKLEDSAVYLCASSRDQNTEAFFGQGTRLTVV.

The V gene is TRBV5-4, the J gene TRBJ1-3; D unresolved. The germline V and J ends were trimmed by 2 bases and 4 bases, with 13 bases remaining between them. Germline V gene lookup returns CDR1 SGHNT and CDR2 YYREEE (reference sequence). The CDR3 loop spans 15 amino acids. CDR3 sequence (DNA): TGTGCCAGCAGCTTCGACGGTCGGTCGGGAAACACCATATATTTT. Translation gives CASSFDGRSGNTIYF. The full variable domain, with the rest looked up from reference TRBV5-4 and TRBJ1-3, is ETGVTQSPTHLIKTRGQQVTLRCSSQSGHNTVSWYQQALGQGPQFIFQYYREEENGRGNFPPRFSGLQFPNYSSELNVNALELDDSALYLCASSFDGRSGNTIYFGEGSWLTVV.

The chain joins TRBV19 to TRBJ1-5; D is perhaps TRBD1 (5 bases). The CDR3 is made up of 15 amino acids. Trimming shortened V by 4 bases and J by 4 bases, and 14 bases separated the two germline ends. Germline CDR1 reads LNHDA; CDR2 reads SQIVND (reference sequence). CDR3 coding DNA: TGTGCCAGTAGTACCGGGGGGAAGGAAAATCAGCCCCAGCATTTT. This codes for CASSTGGKENQPQHF. Full variable domain (missing parts from reference TRBV19 and TRBJ1-5): DGGITQSPKYLFRKEGQNVTLSCEQNLNHDAMYWYRQDPGQGLRLIYYSQIVNDFQKGDIAEGYSVSREKKESFPLTVTSAQKNPTAFYLCASSTGGKENQPQHFGDGTRLSIL.

The V and J genes are TRBV6-1 and TRBJ2-7; TRBD1 matches 7 bases. CDR3 length: 13 amino acids. After removal of 6 bases from V and 9 bases from J, the junction contained 11 bases not matched to a gene. Germline values: CDR1 MNHNS, CDR2 SASEGT. The CDR3 DNA is TGTGCCAGCAGAGCCTCGACAGGGTTACGGCAGTACGTC. Translated, it gives CASRASTGLRQYV.

V gene TRBV6-5 combines with J gene TRBJ1-1, with D possibly TRBD1 on 6 matching bases. The CDR3 extends over 13 amino acids. In germline, CDR1 is MNHEY, CDR2 SVGAGI. Trimming left V 6 bases short and J 5 bases short, with 13 bases between. CDR3 loop: CASSSTGRTEAFF. The CDR3 DNA reads as TGTGCCAGCAGCAGTACAGGGAGGACTGAAGCTTTCTTT.

This rearrangement joins TRBV5-1 to TRBJ1-2; no firm D call. This CDR3 is built from 14 residues. Germline V gene sequence: CDR1 SGHRS, CDR2 YFSETQ. The V gene lost 1 base and the J gene lost 0 bases, with 7 bases spanning the gap. The CDR3: CASSLTVANYGYTF. The CDR3 DNA follows: TGCGCCAGCAGCTTGACCGTAGCTAACTATGGCTACACCTTC.

This rearrangement joins TRBV4-1 to TRBJ1-3; TRBD1 matches 7 bases. Trimming at V came to 5 bases and at J to 0 bases, leaving 13 bases not matched to a gene. The germline V gene encodes CDR1 MGHRA and CDR2 YSYEKL. The CDR3 consists of 18 residues. CDR3 region: CASSKAGDSEHSGNTIYF. DNA for the CDR3: TGCGCCAGCAGCAAAGCGGGGGACAGTGAGCACTCTGGAAACACCATATATTTT.

This sequence joins TRBV2 and TRBJ2-1; 12 bases align to TRBD2. The CDR3 spans 15 residues. Germline V gene sequence: CDR1 SNHLY, CDR2 FYNNEI. V was pared by 6 bases and J by 0 bases, with 0 bases of the junction left unmatched. The CDR3 loop is CASRGLAGSYNEQFF. CDR3 sequence (DNA): TGTGCCAGCAGGGGACTAGCGGGCTCCTACAATGAGCAGTTCTTC.

This chain uses TRBV28 with TRBJ2-3; TRBD1 matches 8 bases. The germline CDR1 and CDR2 sequences are MDHEN and SYDVKM. CDR3 length equals 13 residues. The V segment lost 8 bases and the J segment 3 bases; nucleotides outside the gene matches: 4. The DNA for the CDR3 is TGTGCCAGCGGGCGACAGGGGACAGATACGCAGTATTTT. Translated: CASGRQGTDTQYF. The whole variable domain, filled in from reference TRBV28 and TRBJ2-3, reads DVKVTQSSRYLVKRTGEKVFLECVQDMDHENMFWYRQDPGLGLRLIYFSYDVKMKEKGDIPEGYSVSREKKERFSLILESASTNQTSMYLCASGRQGTDTQYFGPGTRLTVL.

The rearrangement joins TRBV11-2 to TRBJ2-3; no firm D call. V was cut by 2 bases and J by 2 bases, with 8 bases left in between. The CDR3 is 14 residues long. Per the germline V gene, CDR1 is SGHAT and CDR2 is FQNNGV. Written as DNA, the CDR3 is TGTGCCAGCAGCTTACGGCTAACCACAGATACGCAGTATTTT. Amino acids: CASSLRLTTDTQYF.